This entry features one TCR beta chain sequence. Method: immunoSEQ multiplex PCR; TCRdb's copy keeps in-frame clones and lacks some. The table lists approximately 120,000 clones, about 83% of them singletons. Time point here: peripheral blood 6 weeks after treatment start. These data come from a study of PD-L1 blockade in urothelial cancer. This clonotype was obtained from a man aged 45-65 years with urothelial cancer. The sample here was PBMCs, taken around atezolizumab (anti-PD-L1) treatment.

This CDR3 reads CASSKTSGRISDTQYF. In DNA form, the CDR3 reads TGTGCCAGCAGCAAGACTAGCGGGAGAATATCAGATACGCAGTATTTT. The gene calls are TRBV5-4 and TRBJ2-3; 12 positions agree with TRBD2. The CDR3 sequence is 16 residues long. Germline V gene sequence: CDR1 SGHNT, CDR2 YYREEE (reference sequence). V lost 4 bases and J lost 4; bases outside the gene matches: 7.